This TCR beta chain was captured by sequencing in a study of shared clonotypes between healthy human individuals. Study information: Per donor, three plates held CD4 naive cells, three held CD4 memory, two held CD8 naive and one held CD8 memory. Whole-study findings and limits: Clonotype sharing among donors was thought likely to change with sequencing depth.

Deep-level running was used for the assay. Assay: immunoSEQ multiplex PCR; the TCRdb copy retains only in-frame clones and omits some. The sample has about 2,200,000 clones, approximately 94% seen once. Positively selected for CCR7, the CD45RO-negative cells used as naive CD8 cells excluded terminally differentiated effector memory CD45RA+ cells. Germline V gives CDR1 SGHTA, CDR2 FQGTGA. With 2 bases clipped from V and 4 bases from J, the junction kept 7 bases outside the gene matches. The CDR3 covers 15 residues. About this clone: Antigen: not known.

Sequenced: naive CD8+ T cells from PBMCs. V usage is TRBV7-3 and J usage is TRBJ1-1, with 7 bases that match TRBD1. This TCR was recovered from a man between 18 and 29 years old in good health. Some clones in this sample may be carry-over from other donors' samples. CDR3 loop: CASSLSDRVGTEAFF. DNA of the CDR3: TGTGCCAGCAGCTTATCTGACAGGGTGGGCACTGAAGCTTTCTTT.